This T cell receptor beta chain originates from a study of T-cell memory formation after mild COVID-19. TCRdb re-called the 5' RACE reads with MiXCR, one entry per CDR3 protein. The sample comprises about half a million distinct CDR3 sequences, 18% of which are singletons, and roughly 12% rests with the top ten. V dropped 0 bases and J dropped 3 bases, with 11 bases sitting between them. CDR3 length: 16 residues. CDR1 is KGHSH and CDR2 is LQKENI in the germline V gene. The TCR was taken from an adult woman who had mild COVID-19 (a few samples of this study predate the infection). Cell type and time point are not known. Sample: PBMCs or a T cell subset sorted from them (not recorded which). The rearrangement links TRBV18 to TRBJ2-2; D is uncertain. This chain's CDR3 is CASSPPGIWYTGELFF. The CDR3 DNA follows: TGTGCCAGCTCACCACCGGGTATCTGGTACACCGGGGAGCTGTTTTTT.